A single sample is the source of the 10 T cell receptor beta chains below, sequenced in a study of T cell repertoires in cytomegalovirus infection. What these receptors recognize is not known. MiXCR, applied by TCRdb to the reads, yields one record per CDR3 protein. The table includes some 920,000 distinct CDR3 sequences, 25% to 40% detected once. This specimen was cultured CD8+ T cells from PBMCs, taken from culture after CMV antigen stimulation. These receptors were taken from a human donor in good health (CMV status not recorded). Some clones in this sample may be carry-over from other donors' samples.

This clonotype was seen ten or more times. The V gene is TRBV7-6, the J gene TRBJ2-1; 12 positions match TRBD2. There are 15 residues in the CDR3. Germline V gene data show CDR1 as SGHVS and CDR2 as FNYEAQ. Trimming removed 5 bases from V and 2 bases from J; junction bases left unmatched: 1. The CDR3 reads CASSPSGGAYNEQFF. CDR3 nucleotides: TGTGCCAGCAGCCCTAGCGGGGGGGCCTACAATGAGCAGTTCTTC. The full variable domain, rest sourced from reference TRBV7-6 and TRBJ2-1, is GAGVSQSPRYKVTKRGQDVALRCDPISGHVSLYWYRQALGQGPEFLTYFNYEAQQDKSGLPNDRFSAERPEGSISTLTIQRTEQRDSAMYRCASSPSGGAYNEQFFGPGTRLTVL.

The J gene is TRBJ2-7, the V gene TRBV12-3 or TRBV12-4, with 9 bases aligning to TRBD1. V lost 8 bases and J lost 6; bases outside the gene matches: 14. The CDR3 totals 15 residues. As DNA, the CDR3 is TGTGCCAGCGGCACCTACAGGGGGCACAGTGGCGAGCAGTACTTC. Translation gives CASGTYRGHSGEQYF.

The V call is TRBV6-4, the J call TRBJ2-1; TRBD2 matches 11 bases. V shed 4 bases and J 7 bases; nucleotides not matched to a gene: 6. Germline V gives CDR1 MRHNA, CDR2 SNTAGT. The CDR3 spans 15 residues. CDR3 bases: TGTGCCAGCAGTGCCCTAGCGGGGGGATGGAATGAGCAGTTCTTC. This gives the protein CASSALAGGWNEQFF.

A few counts support this clonotype. The chain carries TRBV7-3 and TRBJ1-2; weak D call: TRBD1 (5 bases). Trimming shortened V by 1 base and J by 3 bases, and 9 bases separated the two germline ends. This CDR3 has 14 amino acids. Looked up from germline, CDR1 is SGHTA and CDR2 is FQGTGA. The CDR3 reads CASSLIGGDYGYTF. The CDR3 region has the DNA TGTGCCAGCAGCTTAATCGGGGGGGACTATGGCTACACCTTC.

V usage is TRBV11-2 and J usage is TRBJ2-1; D is unresolved. There are 12 residues in the CDR3. V was cut by 6 bases and J by 8 bases, with 11 bases left in between. Per the germline V gene, CDR1 is SGHAT and CDR2 is FQNNGV. CDR3 loop: CASRPQYYEQFF. In DNA, the CDR3 is TGTGCCAGCAGGCCCCAGTATTATGAGCAGTTCTTC.

The chain joins TRBV6-6 to TRBJ2-3; D uncertain. This CDR3 region has 12 residues. The germline V and J ends were trimmed by 3 bases and 5 bases, with 6 bases remaining between them. CDR1 is MNHNY, CDR2 SVGAGI, per germline (reference sequence). The CDR3 sequence: CASSYTKDTQYF. For the CDR3, the DNA is TGTGCCAGCAGTTATACGAAAGATACGCAGTATTTT.

The chain is built from TRBV19 and TRBJ1-2; D is uncertain. Germline CDR1 and CDR2: LNHDA and SQIVND (reference sequence). This CDR3 comprises 12 residues. V dropped 1 base and J dropped 6 bases, with 6 bases sitting between them. The CDR3 reads CASSIGGDGYTF. As DNA, the CDR3 is TGTGCCAGTAGTATAGGCGGCGATGGCTACACCTTC.

This clonotype was seen a few times. The gene calls are TRBV11-2 and TRBJ2-3; 8 bases map to TRBD1. With V trimmed by 3 bases and J by 0 bases, 8 bases remained unmatched. Germline V gene lookup returns CDR1 SGHAT and CDR2 FQNNGV. This CDR3 has 17 amino acids. CDR3 loop: CASSFGLGTGSTDTQYF. In DNA form, the CDR3 reads TGTGCCAGCAGCTTCGGTCTGGGGACAGGAAGCACAGATACGCAGTATTTT.

This clonotype has a count of ten or more. The chain joins TRBV6-5 to TRBJ1-2, with D unclear. This CDR3 region has 12 residues. Between the trimmed V and J ends, which lost 0 bases and 7 bases, there was a span of 6 bases. Per the germline V gene, CDR1 is MNHEY and CDR2 is SVGAGI. Here the CDR3 DNA reads TGTGCCAGCAGTTACTCCGGCGCTGGCTACACCTTC. Its protein product is CASSYSGAGYTF.

This clonotype was counted only a few times. The chain is built from TRBV12-3 or TRBV12-4 and TRBJ1-1; D is possibly TRBD1 (5 bases). The CDR3 has 13 amino acids. Trimming left V 4 bases short and J 6 bases short, with 12 bases between. CDR3 protein: CASSYRLGAEAFF. CDR3 bases: TGTGCCAGCAGTTACAGGTTAGGTGCTGAAGCTTTCTTT.